This TCR beta chain was obtained from a study of beta chain features in type 1 diabetes. Study-wide background: Examination covered around 98,000,000 sorted cells spanning all samples. Study results and limitations: Junctions at VDJ sites from type 1 diabetes patients had fewer insertions and more deletions.

The investigators reverse transcribed all of the isolated RNA, so they sequenced expressed TCRB transcripts. Profiled with immunoSEQ multiplex PCR; TCRdb holds only in-frame clones, not every one. Altogether more than 300,000 clones are present, 6.5% to 10% being singletons, with the ten largest covering 0.44%. Donors contributed one heparinised blood draw apiece, averaging about 120 mL. CD4+ cells of the naive, central memory, regulatory and stem cell-like memory types were sorted via CD45RO/CCR7/CD25/CD127/CD95/CD27. This clone was observed a handful of times. What it binds is not known. From germline, CDR1 is SGHTA and CDR2 FQGNSA. The ends were cut back, 4 bases at V and 6 bases at J, with 9 bases in the middle. This CDR3 comprises 12 residues.

This chain uses TRBV7-2 with TRBJ1-2; D not resolved. Sequenced sample: central memory CD4+ T cells from blood. The clonotype was recovered from a woman between 18 and 29 years old in good health. CDR3 amino acids: CASSSRGDGYTF. DNA for the CDR3: TGTGCCAGCAGCTCTCGCGGGGATGGCTACACCTTC.